The entry that follows covers one TCR beta chain sequence. These data come from a study of blood T cell repertoires in COVID-19. The wider study: Samples came from the United States, Italy and Spain, spanning acute and convalescent COVID-19. PBMCs, B-cell-depleted T cells, or T cells were the source of the cDNA or gDNA that made up the material.

The V end lost 4 bases, the J end lost 0 bases, and 10 bases lay between the germline ends. The germline CDR1 and CDR2 sequences are LNHDA and SQIVND (reference sequence). This CDR3 is built from 15 residues. Enrolled during active infection, Seattle patients were then followed longitudinally. In the study's own analysis: Reference gene primer amplification in the assay estimated nucleated cell counts. The method was immunoSEQ multiplex PCR; TCRdb's version includes in-frame clones alone and lacks a portion of them. That table supplies the V and J calls and clone size; D and trimming were determined from the DNA. The table records 150,000 to 200,000 clones, about 81% of them present only once.

The TCR originated in a woman of 80 years or more with COVID-19, enrolled during active disease. The genes are TRBV19 and TRBJ2-4; perhaps TRBD2 as D (5 bases). The sample consisted of peripheral blood. The DNA of the CDR3 is TGTGCCAGTAGTACCGGACTGCAAGCCAAAAACATTCAGTACTTC. This gives the protein CASSTGLQAKNIQYF.